This T cell receptor (beta chain) stems from a study of blood T cell repertoires in COVID-19. The length of the CDR3 is 14 residues. The V gene's germline CDR1 is DFQATT and CDR2 SNEGSKA (reference sequence). With 3 bases removed from V and 8 bases from J, the gap between germline ends came to 14 bases. TCRdb keeps only in-frame clones here, not all; method: immunoSEQ multiplex PCR. The table has fewer than 300,000 clones, around 84% seen once. The sequencing input was PBMCs or T cells enriched from blood (not recorded which). This TCR was sampled from a man aged 18-30 years who had recovered from COVID-19. The gene calls are TRBV20-1 and TRBJ1-6, with a tentative D call TRBD1 (5 bases). Here the CDR3 DNA reads TGCAGTGCTAGTTGGGGGGGTGAAGATTCACCCCTCCACTTT. Its protein is CSASWGGEDSPLHF.